These T cell receptor beta chains were read from a single sample in a study of tumor-infiltrating lymphocytes in localized non-small cell lung cancer. Only in-frame clones appear in the TCRdb table, and some are missing; sequencing was by immunoSEQ multiplex PCR. This table has 9,000 to 15,000 clones, 65% to 75% appearing once. Sequencing input: uninvolved lung tissue not adjacent to the tumor. The receptors stem from a human donor with non-small cell lung cancer. Both conserved end residues are part of each CDR3. D genes are given only for firm matches. Clone size appears in some rows only: once, few, many, or a class for an expanded clone.

TRBJ1-1	TRBD1	medium-sized	15	TRBV6-5	CASRTGTGLNTEAFF	TGTGCCAGCAGAACCGGGACAGGGCTAAACACTGAAGCTTTCTTT
TRBJ1-1	NA	NA	11	TRBV6-5	CASRDGTEAFF	TGTGCCAGCAGGGATGGCACTGAAGCTTTCTTT
TRBJ2-1	NA	once	14	TRBV4-3	CASSQGRVLQEQFF	TGCGCCAGCAGCCAAGGTCGAGTCTTACAAGAGCAGTTCTTC
TRBJ2-1	NA	NA	9	TRBV10-2	CASRNEQFF	TGCGCCAGCAGAAATGAGCAGTTCTTC
TRBJ2-7	NA	NA	13	TRBV6-5	CASSYNLKTEKYF	TGTGCCAGCAGTTACAACTTAAAGACAGAGAAGTACTTC
TRBJ2-7	NA	NA	12	TRBV28	CASSRHLFEQYF	TGTGCCAGCAGCCGGCATCTTTTCGAGCAGTACTTC
TRBJ1-1	NA	NA	18	TRBV21-1	CASSKNGTGRTYDTEAFF	TGTGCCAGCAGCAAAAATGGGACAGGGAGGACCTATGACACTGAAGCTTTCTTT
TRBJ2-5	TRBD1	once	13	TRBV29-1	CSVDGQGKETQYF	TGCAGCGTTGACGGACAGGGGAAAGAGACCCAGTACTTC
TRBJ1-2	NA	NA	15	TRBV7-2	CASSLQGLDSGGYTF	TGTGCCAGCAGCTTACAAGGGCTGGACTCAGGTGGCTACACCTTC
TRBJ2-5	NA	NA	15	TRBV5-6	CASSLYMEYGETQYF	TGTGCCAGCAGCTTGTACATGGAATATGGAGAGACCCAGTACTTC
TRBJ1-2	TRBD1	NA	18	TRBV27	CASSSYGGQGNFNYGYTF	TGTGCCAGCAGTTCCTATGGGGGACAGGGGAATTTTAACTATGGCTACACCTTC
TRBJ2-2	TRBD1	NA	18	TRBV19	CASSMGFGGQSFTGELFF	TGTGCCAGTAGTATGGGGTTTGGGGGACAGTCTTTCACCGGGGAGCTGTTTTTT
TRBJ1-1	NA	NA	16	TRBV9	CASSYTAQTSATEAFF	TGTGCCAGCAGCTATACAGCCCAAACGTCCGCCACTGAAGCTTTCTTT
TRBJ1-2	NA	once	13	TRBV6-1	CASSEDPGNGYTF	TGTGCCAGCAGTGAAGACCCGGGCAATGGCTACACCTTC
TRBJ1-1	NA	NA	16	TRBV29-1	CSVSWGWSGVNTEAFF	TGCAGCGTTTCTTGGGGTTGGTCAGGGGTGAACACTGAAGCTTTCTTT
TRBJ2-1	NA	NA	16	TRBV6-5	CASSYRREPPYNEQFF	TGTGCCAGCAGTTACCGACGGGAGCCCCCCTACAATGAGCAGTTCTTC
TRBJ2-7	TRBD1	NA	13	TRBV5-1	CASSLTGGYEQYF	TGCGCCAGCAGCTTAACAGGGGGCTACGAGCAGTACTTC
TRBJ2-1	TRBD1	few	17	TRBV5-4	CASSSGQGAGSYNEQFF	TGTGCCAGCAGCTCCGGACAGGGGGCAGGGTCCTACAATGAGCAGTTCTTC
TRBJ2-7	NA	NA	14	TRBV7-2	CASSLASVWDEQYF	TGTGCCAGCAGCTTAGCATCAGTCTGGGACGAGCAGTACTTC
TRBJ1-3	TRBD1	NA	14	TRBV5-1	CASSPGGSGNTIYF	TGCGCCAGCAGCCCAGGGGGCTCTGGAAACACCATATATTTT
TRBJ2-3	TRBD2	NA	17	TRBV4-3	CASSQGIAGGRGDTQYF	TGCGCCAGCAGCCAAGGGATAGCGGGGGGGCGCGGAGATACGCAGTATTTT
TRBJ2-5	TRBD1	NA	18	TRBV7-2	CASSLAKFDRGEGETQYF	TGTGCCAGCAGCTTAGCGAAATTCGACAGGGGGGAAGGGGAGACCCAGTACTTC
TRBJ2-7	NA	few	15	TRBV5-5	CASSLARGVGYEQYF	TGTGCCAGCAGCTTGGCCAGAGGGGTAGGTTACGAGCAGTACTTC
TRBJ1-3	NA	NA	14	TRBV13	CASSGRTAGNTIYF	TGTGCCAGCAGCGGTCGGACAGCCGGAAACACCATATATTTT
TRBJ1-1	NA	few	13	TRBV2	CASSSDRNTEAFF	TGTGCCAGCAGTTCCGACAGGAACACTGAAGCTTTCTTT
TRBJ1-6	NA	NA	16	TRBV5-6	CASSPLTGLNNSPLHF	TGTGCCAGCAGCCCCCTCACGGGCCTCAATAATTCACCCCTCCACTTT
TRBJ2-7	TRBD2	NA	18	TRBV18	CASSPPGASGTYSYEQYF	TGTGCCAGCTCACCACCGGGGGCTAGCGGGACGTACTCCTACGAGCAGTACTTC
TRBJ1-5	NA	NA	14	TRBV19	CASSMGRGYQPQHF	TGTGCCAGTAGTATGGGTAGGGGTTATCAGCCCCAGCATTTT
TRBJ2-4	NA	NA	13	TRBV6-6	CASSYPAKNIQYF	TGTGCCAGCAGTTACCCAGCCAAAAACATTCAGTACTTC
TRBJ2-1	TRBD1	NA	14	TRBV29-1	CSVPAGTGRNEQFF	TGCAGCGTCCCCGCCGGGACAGGGAGGAATGAGCAGTTCTTC
TRBJ1-5	NA	medium-sized	16	TRBV4-1	CASSQEGGNSNQPQHF	TGCGCCAGCAGCCAAGAGGGCGGGAATAGCAATCAGCCCCAGCATTTT
TRBJ2-2	TRBD2	NA	17	TRBV11-3	CASSPGTSPTPTGELFF	TGTGCCAGCAGCCCCGGGACTAGTCCGACCCCCACCGGGGAGCTGTTTTTT
TRBJ1-4	TRBD1	NA	14	TRBV10-3	CATWTGEGFEKLFF	TGTGCCACTTGGACAGGGGAAGGATTCGAAAAACTGTTTTTT
TRBJ2-1	TRBD1	NA	15	TRBV7-9	CASSRGQGSYNEQFF	TGTGCCAGCAGCCGAGGACAGGGGTCCTACAATGAGCAGTTCTTC
TRBJ2-1	TRBD2	NA	14	TRBV29-1	CSVRLAGGVGEQFF	TGCAGCGTAAGACTAGCGGGGGGAGTAGGTGAGCAGTTCTTC
TRBJ2-1	NA	NA	18	TRBV10-3	CAISESRGRGFTGTQQFF	TGTGCCATCAGTGAGTCGAGGGGCAGGGGATTTACCGGGACGCAGCAGTTCTTC
TRBJ2-2	NA	NA	15	TRBV4-3	CASSQTLADTGELFF	TGCGCCAGCAGTCAAACCCTCGCGGACACCGGGGAGCTGTTTTTT
TRBJ1-5	TRBD1	NA	14	TRBV6-1	CASTSQQGWQPQHF	TGTGCCAGCACCTCCCAACAGGGGTGGCAGCCCCAGCATTTT
TRBJ1-2	NA	NA	11	TRBV20-1	CSAPREGGYTF	TGCAGTGCTCCGAGGGAAGGTGGCTACACCTTC
TRBJ2-7	NA	NA	13	TRBV7-2	CASSLAIYYEQYF	TGTGCCAGCAGCTTAGCTATCTACTACGAGCAGTACTTC
TRBJ1-4	NA	NA	13	TRBV7-2	CASSLELNEKLFF	TGTGCCAGCAGCTTAGAGCTTAATGAAAAACTGTTTTTT